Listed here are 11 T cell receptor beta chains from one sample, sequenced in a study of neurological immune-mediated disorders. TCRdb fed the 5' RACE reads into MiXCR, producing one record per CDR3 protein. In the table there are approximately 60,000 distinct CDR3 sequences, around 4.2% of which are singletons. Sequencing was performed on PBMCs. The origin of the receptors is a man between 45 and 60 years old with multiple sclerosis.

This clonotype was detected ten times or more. CDR3 sequence (DNA): TGTGCCAGCAGCTTATTGCCTAGCGGGGGCCGCACCGGGGAGCTGTTTTTT. The encoded protein is CASSLLPSGGRTGELFF. V is TRBV7-2 and J is TRBJ2-2, with 10 positions matching TRBD2. The CDR3 length is 17 residues. Losses at the gene ends were 2 bases for V and 4 bases for J; bases not matched to a gene: 7. Germline assignment: CDR1 SGHTA and CDR2 FQGNSA.

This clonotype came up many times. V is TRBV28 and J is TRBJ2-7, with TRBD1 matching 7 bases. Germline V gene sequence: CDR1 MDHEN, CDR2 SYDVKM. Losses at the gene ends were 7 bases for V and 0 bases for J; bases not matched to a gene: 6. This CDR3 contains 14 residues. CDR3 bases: TGTGCCAGCAACCCGACAGGGATCTCCTACGAGCAGTACTTC. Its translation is CASNPTGISYEQYF.

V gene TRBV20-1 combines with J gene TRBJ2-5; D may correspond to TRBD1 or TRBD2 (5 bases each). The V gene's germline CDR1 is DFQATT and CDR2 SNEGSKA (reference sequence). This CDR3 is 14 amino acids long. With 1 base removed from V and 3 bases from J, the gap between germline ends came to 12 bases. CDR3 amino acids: CSARAPGREETQYF. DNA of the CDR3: TGCAGTGCTAGAGCACCGGGACGGGAAGAGACCCAGTACTTC.

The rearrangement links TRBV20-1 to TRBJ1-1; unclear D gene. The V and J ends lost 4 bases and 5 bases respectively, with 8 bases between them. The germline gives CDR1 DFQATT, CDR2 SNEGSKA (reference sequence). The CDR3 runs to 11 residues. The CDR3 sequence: CSAKIRTEAFF. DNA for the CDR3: TGCAGTGCTAAGATTCGGACTGAAGCTTTCTTT.

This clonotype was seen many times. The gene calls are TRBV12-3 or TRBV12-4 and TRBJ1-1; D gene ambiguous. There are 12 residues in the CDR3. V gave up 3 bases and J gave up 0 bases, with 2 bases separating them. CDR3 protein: CASSFLNTEAFF. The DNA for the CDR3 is TGTGCCAGCAGTTTCTTGAACACTGAAGCTTTCTTT.

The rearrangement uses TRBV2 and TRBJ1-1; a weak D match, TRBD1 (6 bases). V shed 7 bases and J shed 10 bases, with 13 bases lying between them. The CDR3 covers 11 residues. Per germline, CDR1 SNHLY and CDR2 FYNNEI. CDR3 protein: CASTVDRRAFF. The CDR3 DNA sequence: TGTGCCAGCACTGTGGACAGAAGAGCTTTCTTT.

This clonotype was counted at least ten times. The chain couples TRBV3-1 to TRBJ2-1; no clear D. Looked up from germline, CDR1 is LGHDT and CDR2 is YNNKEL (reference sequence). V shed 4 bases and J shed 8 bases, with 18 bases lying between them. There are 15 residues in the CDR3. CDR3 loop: CASSPRRATWDEQFF. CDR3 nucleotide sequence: TGTGCCAGCAGCCCCCGACGAGCCACCTGGGATGAGCAGTTCTTC.

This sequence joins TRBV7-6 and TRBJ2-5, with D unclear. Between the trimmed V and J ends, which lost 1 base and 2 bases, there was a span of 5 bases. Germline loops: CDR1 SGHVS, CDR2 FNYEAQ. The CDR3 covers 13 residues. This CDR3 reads CASSLVTQETQYF. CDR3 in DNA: TGTGCCAGCAGCTTAGTCACACAAGAGACCCAGTACTTC.

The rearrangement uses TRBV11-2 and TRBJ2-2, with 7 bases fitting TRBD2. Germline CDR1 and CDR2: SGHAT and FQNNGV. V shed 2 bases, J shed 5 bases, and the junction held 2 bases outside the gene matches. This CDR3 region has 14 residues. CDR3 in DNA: TGTGCCAGCAGCTTACTAGCGGAGACCGGGGAGCTGTTTTTT. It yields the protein CASSLLAETGELFF.

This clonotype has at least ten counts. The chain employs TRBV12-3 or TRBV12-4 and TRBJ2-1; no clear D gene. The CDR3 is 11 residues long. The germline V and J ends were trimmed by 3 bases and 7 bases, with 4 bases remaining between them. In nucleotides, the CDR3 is TGTGCCAGCAGTTTTGTAAATGAGCAGTTCTTC. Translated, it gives CASSFVNEQFF.

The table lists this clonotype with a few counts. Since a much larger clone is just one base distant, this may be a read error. CDR3 nucleotide sequence: TGTGCCACCAGTGCCCAAAGCAACTATGGCTACACCTTC. Protein product: CATSAQSNYGYTF. V and J are TRBV24-1 and TRBJ1-2; D is unclear. Per germline, CDR1 KGHDR and CDR2 SFDVKD. There are 13 residues in the CDR3. The V end lost 5 bases, the J end lost 2 bases, and 8 bases lay between the germline ends.